The T cell receptor beta chain described here comes from a study of blood T cell repertoires in COVID-19. Study context: Sources were T cells, B-cell-depleted T cells, or PBMCs; the material itself was cDNA or gDNA.

Generated by immunoSEQ multiplex PCR, the TCRdb table keeps only in-frame clones and is missing some. The table lists around 240,000 clones, approximately 90% of them singletons. Losses at the gene ends were 7 bases for V and 8 bases for J; bases not matched to a gene: 8. This CDR3 has 13 amino acids. Clinical history as reported by participants underpinned cohort assignment. The sequencing sample was made of PBMCs or T cells enriched from blood (not recorded which). The TCR comes from a man aged 50 to 60 who had been exposed to COVID-19. The V call is TRBV12-3 or TRBV12-4, the J call TRBJ1-2; 9 bases are a match to TRBD1. As DNA, the CDR3 is TGTGCCAGCAATTCGGACAGGGGCCACGGCTACACCTTC. Its translation is CASNSDRGHGYTF.